These 29 T cell receptor beta chains were sequenced from one sample in a study of glioma-infiltrating T cells. Amplification of TCR alpha and beta CDR3 regions from RNA used iRepertoire nested multiplex PCR. One entry per CDR3 protein, called by TCRdb with MiXCR from the multiplex PCR reads. Among about 210,000 distinct CDR3 sequences listed, 30% to 40% were seen once. The source material was glioma tissue, nonneoplastic brain tissue, or PBMCs (not recorded which). The source of these receptors is a human donor with low-grade glioma or glioblastoma, undergoing nonglioma brain surgery, or in good health (not recorded which).

Regarding this clonotype: Being one base from a much bigger clone, this may be a read error. The chain uses TRBV7-9 and TRBJ1-1; D gene ambiguous. Germline assignment: CDR1 SEHNR and CDR2 FQNEAQ (reference sequence). The CDR3 covers 16 residues. The DNA for the CDR3 is TGTGCCAGCAGCTATCCCTTAACGGTACCGAACACTGAAGCTTCCTTT. Translation gives CASSYPLTVPNTEASF.

At least ten counts were recorded for this clonotype. The J gene is TRBJ2-7, the V gene TRBV2, with D possibly being TRBD2 (6 bases). Trimming removed 5 bases at V and 6 bases at J, with 11 bases between. Germline assignment: CDR1 SNHLY and CDR2 FYNNEI. This CDR3 comprises 12 residues. The CDR3 protein is CASSPTRTEQYF. The CDR3, as DNA: TGTGCCAGCAGTCCGACTAGGACCGAGCAGTACTTC.

About this clonotype itself: A much larger clone differs by one base, so this may be a read error. J is TRBJ2-5 and V is TRBV7-2, with D tentatively TRBD2 (6 bases). Germline CDR1 SGHTA, CDR2 FQGNSA. CDR3 length: 16 amino acids. Trimming stripped 3 bases from V and 1 base from J, with 15 bases between. The CDR3 DNA reads as TGTGCCAGCAGCTTTCTCGGGAGCGGTCTCCAAGAGACCCAGTACTTC. Translation: CASSFLGSGLQETQYF.

Only a few counts were recorded for this clonotype. The chain uses TRBV29-1 and TRBJ2-3, with TRBD2 matching 10 bases. CDR3 length: 16 amino acids. Losses at the gene ends were 6 bases for V and 5 bases for J; bases not matched to a gene: 14. Germline CDR1 reads SQVTM; CDR2 reads ANQGSEA. The CDR3 DNA reads TGCAGCGTGGTTCCCCAGCGGGAGGGCCAGGGAGATACGCAGTATTTT. Protein: CSVVPQREGQGDTQYF.

The sample holds a few counts of this clonotype. The chain joins TRBV29-1 to TRBJ2-7; TRBD1 is a possible D gene (6 bases). CDR1 and CDR2 from the germline V gene are SQVTM and ANQGSEA. The CDR3 extends over 12 amino acids. Trimming removed 6 bases from V and 4 bases from J, with 13 bases in between. CDR3 amino acids: CSVSRDTYEQYF. DNA of the CDR3: TGCAGCGTAAGCCGGGACACATACGAGCAGTACTTC.

This clonotype was observed a few times. The chain is built from TRBV7-6 and TRBJ2-5; 8 positions agree with TRBD2. V lost 1 base to trimming and J lost 4 bases; unmatched junction nucleotides: 11. Looked up from germline, CDR1 is SGHVS and CDR2 is FNYEAQ. The CDR3 is 17 amino acids. The CDR3 nucleotides read TGTGCCAGCAGCTTAGGGGCAGCGGGAGTTGGAGGAGAGACCCAGTACTTC. It specifies CASSLGAAGVGGETQYF.

This clonotype showed up just once. V is TRBV29-1 and J is TRBJ2-1; the D gene is possibly TRBD2 (5 bases). This CDR3 has 13 residues. Trimming pared 3 bases from V and 7 bases from J, leaving 13 bases between. Looked up from germline, CDR1 is SQVTM and CDR2 is ANQGSEA. The CDR3 loop is CSVEQLGVNEQFF. CDR3 in DNA: TGCAGCGTTGAGCAACTAGGAGTTAATGAGCAGTTCTTC.

This chain links TRBV9 with TRBJ1-2, with D maybe TRBD1 (6 bases). Germline V gives CDR1 SGDLS, CDR2 YYNGEE. The CDR3 runs 15 residues. The germline V and J ends were trimmed by 0 bases and 3 bases, with 12 bases remaining between them. CDR3 region: CASSVVAGAHYGYTF. The CDR3 nucleotides are TGTGCCAGCAGCGTAGTGGCAGGGGCCCACTATGGCTACACCTTC.

To note about this clonotype: With a much larger clone just one base away, this may be a read error. The gene calls are TRBV19 and TRBJ1-1; the D gene is possibly TRBD1 (6 bases). The V gene's germline CDR1 is LNHDA and CDR2 SQIVND (reference sequence). With 6 bases removed from V and 4 bases from J, the gap between germline ends came to 15 bases. This CDR3 contains 14 residues. The CDR3 protein is CASSLQGMSTEAFF. The DNA for the CDR3 is TGTGCCAGTAGCCTACAGGGCATGAGCACTGAAGCTTTCTTT.

To note about this clonotype: This may stem from a read error, because a much larger clone lies one nucleotide away. The genes are TRBV28 and TRBJ2-7; D gene uncertain. This CDR3 is built from 15 residues. The germline V gene has CDR1 MDHEN and CDR2 SYDVKM. In DNA, the CDR3 is TGTGCCAGCAGTCTGCTGGTTGGTTACTCCTACAAGCAGTACTTC. Protein product: CASSLLVGYSYKQYF. Complete variable domain (other parts from reference TRBV28 and TRBJ2-7): DVKVTQSSRYLVKRTGEKVFLECVQDMDHENMFWYRQDPGLGLRLIYFSYDVKMKEKGDIPEGYSVSREKKERFSLILESASTNQTSMYLCASSLLVGYSYKQYFGPGTRLTVT.

The chain has TRBV12-3 or TRBV12-4 and TRBJ2-7; perhaps TRBD2 as D (5 bases). The V end lost 5 bases, the J end lost 0 bases, and 14 bases lay between the germline ends. The CDR3 covers 15 residues. CDR3 region: CASSPDYGDSYEQYF. CDR3 bases: TGTGCCAGCAGTCCCGACTATGGGGACTCCTACGAGCAGTACTTC.

With respect to this clonotype: With a much larger clone just one base away, this may be a read error. Lacking the conserved final phenylalanine or tryptophan, this CDR3 likely reflects a read error. The rearrangement uses TRBV4-1 and TRBJ2-5; weak D call: TRBD1 (6 bases). Per germline, CDR1 MGHRA and CDR2 YSYEKL. V was cut by 9 bases and J by 1 base, with 18 bases left in between. CDR3 length: 15 amino acids. The CDR3 loop is CASKPGQTFQETQYL. The CDR3 nucleotides are TGCGCCAGTAAACCGGGACAAACGTTCCAAGAGACCCAGTACCTC.

In its sample, this clonotype was seen many times. This chain uses TRBV5-4 with TRBJ1-5, with D possibly being TRBD1 (5 bases). In germline, CDR1 is SGHNT, CDR2 YYREEE (reference sequence). The CDR3 length is 17 residues. V was shortened by 0 bases and J by 3 bases, with 16 bases between the two germline ends. CDR3 protein: CASSLAEGPAPNQPQHF. CDR3 DNA: TGTGCCAGCAGCTTGGCCGAGGGACCAGCCCCCAATCAGCCCCAGCATTTT.

As to this clonotype: This clone may be a read error of a much larger clone one base away. The chain uses TRBV4-1 and TRBJ2-5, with D possibly called TRBD1 or TRBD2 (5 bases each). This CDR3 comprises 15 residues. The V gene's germline CDR1 is MGHRA and CDR2 YSYEKL. For the CDR3, the DNA is TGCGCCAGCATCCAAGGACGGGGCGCAGGGGAGACCCAGTACTTC. Translating it yields CASIQGRGAGETQYF.

This clonotype was found many times. The chain has TRBV29-1 and TRBJ2-7; tentatively, D is TRBD1 (6 bases). Trimming left V 4 bases short and J 2 bases short, with 18 bases between. Germline loops: CDR1 SQVTM, CDR2 ANQGSEA. The CDR3 is 15 residues long. CDR3 residues: CSVAISGWGPYEQYF. The CDR3 DNA reads TGCAGCGTTGCCATATCAGGTTGGGGGCCCTACGAGCAGTACTTC.

About this clonotype: As the CDR3 is not closed by the conserved phenylalanine or tryptophan, this likely results from a read error. This chain uses TRBV28 with TRBJ1-2, with D perhaps TRBD1 (6 bases). Germline lookup yields CDR1 MDHEN and CDR2 SYDVKM. This CDR3 spans 12 amino acids. The CDR3 coding sequence is TGTGCCAGCAGGCTGGACAGTTATGCCTACACCTCC. It codes for CASRLDSYAYTS.

Of note for this clonotype: The junction departs from the called germline gene at one end, perhaps through a read error. CDR3 protein: CASSQEGSNEELFF. The CDR3 region has the DNA TGCGCCAGCAGCCAAGAGGGGAGTAATGAAGAACTGTTTTTT. V and J are TRBV4-1 and TRBJ1-4; D not resolved. Germline-derived CDR1 and CDR2 are MGHRA and YSYEKL. CDR3 length: 14 residues.

This clonotype occurred a few times. The V call is TRBV9, the J call TRBJ2-2; TRBD2 is a possible D gene (7 bases). From germline, CDR1 is SGDLS and CDR2 YYNGEE. V dropped 4 bases and J dropped 6 bases, with 19 bases sitting between them. The CDR3 spans 16 residues. Here the CDR3 reads CASSKGGDYPSGELFF. The CDR3 DNA is TGTGCCAGCAGCAAGGGGGGGGACTATCCGTCCGGGGAGCTGTTTTTT.

This clonotype was seen at least ten times. The V gene is TRBV28, the J gene TRBJ2-5; 12 bases map to TRBD2. Germline CDR1 reads MDHEN; CDR2 reads SYDVKM. The CDR3 contains 15 residues. The junction had 7 bases not matched to a gene; V was cut back by 6 bases and J by 5 bases. The DNA for the CDR3 is TGTGCCAGCAGCCCCGGACTAGCGGGAATGGAGACCCAGTACTTC. This gives the protein CASSPGLAGMETQYF.

Many counts were recorded for this clonotype. The genes are TRBV10-3 and TRBJ2-5; D uncertain. This CDR3 spans 14 amino acids. The V and J ends lost 2 bases and 3 bases respectively, with 10 bases between them. The germline V gene encodes CDR1 ENHRY and CDR2 SYGVKD. CDR3 DNA sequence: TGTGCCATCAGTGAGAGTGCGGATGAAGAGACCCAGTACTTC. This encodes CAISESADEETQYF.

Worth noting for this clonotype: It may be a read error: a sequence one base away is much more abundant. CDR3: CSASGGSGRAQCEQFF. The CDR3 DNA sequence: TGCAGTGCTAGCGGGGGAAGCGGGAGGGCCCAGTGTGAGCAGTTCTTC. The chain carries TRBV20-1 and TRBJ2-1, with TRBD2 matching 10 bases. The CDR3 spans 16 residues. Germline V gene data show CDR1 as DFQATT and CDR2 as SNEGSKA (reference sequence). V was clipped by 3 bases and J by 9 bases; unmatched bases: 14.

Note on this clonotype: One end of the junction varies from germline; a read error may be responsible. The V call is TRBV20-1, the J call TRBJ2-7, with 8 bases matching TRBD2. Per germline, CDR1 DFQATT and CDR2 SNEGSKA (reference sequence). The CDR3 contains 19 residues. The CDR3 region is CSARDVRGAEGDKPYGQYF. DNA of the CDR3: TGCAGTGCTAGAGACGTGCGGGGGGCAGAAGGGGACAAACCCTACGGGCAGTACTTC.

Regarding this clonotype: A read error may account for a junction end that differs from germline. The chain combines TRBV14 with TRBJ2-2; 7 nucleotides match TRBD2. This CDR3 is built from 13 residues. The germline gives CDR1 SGHDN, CDR2 FVKESK. As DNA, the CDR3 is TGTGCCAGCAGCCAAGTCGTCGGCGGGGGGCTGTTTTTT. Translating it yields CASSQVVGGGLFF.

The V and J genes are TRBV7-9 and TRBJ1-1; tentative D call: TRBD1 (5 bases). V was shortened by 2 bases and J by 7 bases, with 8 bases between the two germline ends. The CDR3 is 12 amino acids. Germline lookup yields CDR1 SEHNR and CDR2 FQNEAQ (reference sequence). The CDR3 loop reads CASSLQRGEAFF. The CDR3 coding sequence is TGTGCCAGCAGCTTACAGAGGGGTGAAGCTTTCTTT.

This clonotype was picked up many times. The chain uses TRBV20-1 and TRBJ2-7; D remains ambiguous. V lost 3 bases and J lost 0, with 15 bases in between. The CDR3 has 15 residues. CDR1 is DFQATT and CDR2 is SNEGSKA in the germline V gene (reference sequence). In DNA, the CDR3 is TGCAGTGCTAGTCCATACTCGATAAGCTCCTACGAGCAGTACTTC. Its protein is CSASPYSISSYEQYF.

This clonotype turned up a few times. The V call is TRBV19, the J call TRBJ1-1; 10 positions match TRBD1. J lost 6 bases, V lost 3 bases, and 19 bases had no gene match. The germline V gene encodes CDR1 LNHDA and CDR2 SQIVND (reference sequence). The CDR3 is made up of 19 amino acids. DNA for the CDR3: TGTGCCAGTAGTATCCCTTCGGGACAGGGGCCCGCGGTAGGCTCTGAAGCTTTCTTT. Protein sequence: CASSIPSGQGPAVGSEAFF.

The sample holds many counts of this clonotype. The rearrangement uses TRBV6-6 and TRBJ2-7; 8 nucleotides line up with TRBD1. The V segment lost 0 bases and the J segment 3 bases; nucleotides outside the gene matches: 4. Germline V gene lookup returns CDR1 MNHNY and CDR2 SVGAGI (reference sequence). The CDR3 is 15 residues long. CDR3 sequence reads: CASSYSGQGVYEQYF. The CDR3 region has the DNA TGTGCCAGCAGTTACTCTGGACAGGGAGTCTACGAGCAGTACTTC.

At least ten counts were recorded for this clonotype. The chain uses TRBV7-9 and TRBJ2-3; the match to TRBD2 covers 11 bases. The germline gives CDR1 SEHNR, CDR2 FQNEAQ (reference sequence). The CDR3 spans 16 residues. The V and J ends lost 5 bases and 0 bases, in that order; junction bases with no gene match: 4. The CDR3 is CASSKGLAVSTDTQYF. CDR3 nucleotide sequence: TGTGCCAGCAGCAAGGGACTAGCGGTCAGCACAGATACGCAGTATTTT.

This chain connects TRBV29-1 to TRBJ2-3; TRBD1 or TRBD2 may be the D gene (6 bases each). The CDR3 is 14 amino acids. Trimming stripped 2 bases from V and 5 bases from J, with 14 bases between. Germline V gene sequence: CDR1 SQVTM, CDR2 ANQGSEA. The CDR3 bases are TGCAGCGTTGAAAAGGGGGGTGGCAAAGATACGCAGTATTTT. Its protein product is CSVEKGGGKDTQYF.